The clone carrying this T cell receptor beta chain turned up a few times. As yet, its antigen is unknown. This CDR3 is also generated by other DNA sequences in the sample. This sample is part of a study of CD8 T cell repertoires and HIV-1 epitope variants. Study-wide background: T cells were stimulated with Twenty-five Gag and Nef peptides separately. Epitopes were three Gag families plus Nef HW9 and YT9.

The CDR3 contains 14 residues. V was pared by 5 bases and J by 5 bases, with 8 bases of the junction left unmatched. Germline V gene sequence: CDR1 SGDLS, CDR2 YYNGEE. Sequencing was performed with immunoSEQ multiplex PCR; in TCRdb, only in-frame clones are kept and a portion is missing. The sample records 5,000 to 8,000 clones, nearly 70% being singletons. The V gene is TRBV9, the J gene TRBJ2-7, with TRBD2 identical over 9 bases. Sequenced material: cultured CD8+ T cells derived from PBMCs. This sequence was found in a male donor with HIV. The CDR3 DNA reads TGTGCCAGCAGTGGTGGCGGGGGGGCTGACGAGCAGTACTTC. Encoded protein: CASSGGGGADEQYF.